Given below is one T cell receptor (beta chain) in context. Researchers tagged individual cDNA molecules with unique molecular identifiers. MiXCR, applied by TCRdb to the 5' RACE reads, yields one record per CDR3 protein. The table records about 28,000 distinct CDR3 sequences, about 6% of them present only once. This sample was taken from a study of early T cells in non-severe SARS-CoV-2 infection. Germline V gene lookup returns CDR1 SGHTA and CDR2 FQGNSA. The CDR3 has 15 amino acids. V lost 4 bases, J lost 2 bases, and 9 bases lay in between. The TCR originated in an adult who was a healthcare worker with PCR-confirmed SARS-CoV-2 infection or an uninfected control (not recorded which). The chain is built from TRBV7-2 and TRBJ2-6; D call uncertain. Specimen: whole blood, collected at baseline. CDR3 sequence reads: CASSSEMTGANVLTF. Written as DNA, the CDR3 is TGTGCCAGCAGCTCGGAAATGACTGGGGCCAACGTCCTGACTTTC.